The rows below give T cell receptor beta chains drawn from one sample of a study of blood T cell repertoires in COVID-19. The table came from immunoSEQ multiplex PCR; TCRdb's copy has only in-frame clones and leaves some out. The sample holds 75,000 to 95,000 clones, more than 75% seen once. The sequencing sample was made of peripheral blood. These receptors all stem from a human donor in a cohort sampled during active COVID-19. Both conserved end residues are part of each CDR3. D genes are given only for firm matches. Size is omitted from some rows. Given values are once, few, many or a class for expanded clones.

j_call d_call cdr3_length clone_size v_call cdr3_nt cdr3_aa
TRBJ2-1 TRBD2 16 - TRBV7-3 TGTGCCAGCAGCTTAGGCCTTGGCGGGAGTCCCGATGAGCAGTTCTTC CASSLGLGGSPDEQFF
TRBJ2-5 TRBD2 16 - TRBV14 TGTGCCAGCAGCTCCCCGGGACTAGCGGGGTCACGGGCCCAGTACTTC CASSSPGLAGSRAQYF
TRBJ1-2 TRBD1 14 - TRBV5-4 TGTGCCAGCAGCTGGGGACAGGGGGCAGGTGGCTACACCTTC CASSWGQGAGGYTF
TRBJ2-5 TRBD2 16 - TRBV5-1 TGCGCCAGCAGCTACCAAGCCGGGAGGGCCCAAGAGACCCAGTACTTC CASSYQAGRAQETQYF
TRBJ1-1 - 11 - TRBV14 TGTGCCAGCAGCCAAGATATCGAAGCTTTCTTT CASSQDIEAFF
TRBJ1-2 - 15 - TRBV28 TGTGCCAGCAGTGGAGTGTGGGAGGCTTTCTATGGCTACACCTTC CASSGVWEAFYGYTF
TRBJ1-2 - 13 - TRBV27 TGTGCCAGCAGTTTAGGGCCAGGGTTTGGCTACACCTTC CASSLGPGFGYTF
TRBJ1-1 - 15 - TRBV6-5 TGTGCCAGCACGCCCCAAGCTCGGGTGAACACTGAAGCTTTCTTT CASTPQARVNTEAFF
TRBJ1-2 TRBD1 13 - TRBV14 TGTGCCAGCAGCCTCCGGACAGGGGATGGCTACACCTTC CASSLRTGDGYTF
TRBJ2-1 - 15 - TRBV5-1 TGCGCCAGCAGCTTGGCCAGAGACAGATACAATGAGCAGTTCTTC CASSLARDRYNEQFF
TRBJ2-1 TRBD2 17 - TRBV27 TGTGCCAGCAGTTTAAATCGGCTAGCGGGGGCCTACAATGAGCAGTTCTTC CASSLNRLAGAYNEQFF
TRBJ1-6 TRBD1 15 few TRBV7-3 TGTGCCAGCAGTCCCACGGGACAGCAAAATTCACCCCTCCACTTT CASSPTGQQNSPLHF
TRBJ2-3 TRBD2 15 - TRBV7-3 TGTGCCAGCAGCACTCTAGCGGGAGGAACAGATACGCAGTATTTT CASSTLAGGTDTQYF
TRBJ2-1 TRBD2 17 - TRBV6-2/TRBV6-3 TGTGCCAGCAGTTACTTGGCTAGCGGGAGTGGGTTGAATGAGCAGTTCTTC CASSYLASGSGLNEQFF
TRBJ2-3 - 14 - TRBV10-2 TGCGCCAGCAGTAGCCAGGGAAGCACAGATACGCAGTATTTT CASSSQGSTDTQYF
TRBJ2-1 - 12 - TRBV5-1 TGCGCCAGCAGCTCGTATCGGGATGAGCAGTTCTTC CASSSYRDEQFF
TRBJ2-1 - 15 - TRBV6-1 TGTGCCAGCAGTGAAAACCCCATTACTAGCAATGAGCAGTTCTTC CASSENPITSNEQFF
TRBJ2-5 TRBD2 18 - TRBV5-1 TGCGCCAGCAGTCCATCGACTAGCGGCTCGTTCGGCCAAGAGACCCAGTACTTC CASSPSTSGSFGQETQYF
TRBJ2-2 - 15 - TRBV24-1 TGTGCCACCAGTGATTTGACAGGCCCCCTCGGGGAGCTGTTTTTT CATSDLTGPLGELFF
TRBJ2-2 - 11 - TRBV3-1/TRBV3-2 TGTGCCAGCTCTGAGACCGGGGAGCTGTTTTTT CASSETGELFF
TRBJ1-6 - 14 - TRBV6-5 TGTGCCAGCAGTTACGACTTAGGAGGATCACCCCTCCACTTT CASSYDLGGSPLHF
TRBJ1-1 - 13 - TRBV27 TGTGCCAGCAGAATGACAGCATACACTGAAGCTTTCTTT CASRMTAYTEAFF
TRBJ1-2 - 13 - TRBV27 TGTGCCAGTACGAGGGGGAGGGACTATGGCTACACCTTC CASTRGRDYGYTF
TRBJ1-4 - 14 - TRBV27 TGTGCCAGCAGTCCGCAGGGCCAGAGGGAAAAACTGTTTTTT CASSPQGQREKLFF
TRBJ2-1 TRBD2 15 - TRBV19 TGTGCCAGTAGTATATTAGCGGGGAGCCGGGATGAGCAGTTCTTC CASSILAGSRDEQFF
TRBJ2-7 - 17 - TRBV5-4 TGTGCCAGCAGCTTGGCCGGTTATGCGGGACAGACCTACGAGCAGTACTTC CASSLAGYAGQTYEQYF
TRBJ2-5 TRBD1 16 - TRBV5-8 TGTGCCAGCAGCTTGGGGCCGGGACAGGGACAAGAGACCCAGTACTTC CASSLGPGQGQETQYF
TRBJ1-1 - 15 - TRBV6-5 TGTGCCAGCAGGTGGACACCTATTGCAGACACTGAAGCTTTCTTT CASRWTPIADTEAFF
TRBJ2-1 TRBD1 16 - TRBV7-3 TGTGCCAGCAGCGGCAGGGGGCCTAGCTCCTACAATGAGCAGTTCTTC CASSGRGPSSYNEQFF
TRBJ1-2 TRBD1 15 - TRBV5-1 TGCGCCAGCAGCTTGGATCTAGGGGGCATCGAGGGCTACACCTTC CASSLDLGGIEGYTF
TRBJ2-7 - 13 - TRBV3-1/TRBV3-2 TGTGCCAGCAGCCAAGATGTACAGGGTTCTGCGTACTTC CASSQDVQGSAYF
TRBJ2-4 TRBD2 16 - TRBV3-1/TRBV3-2 TGTGCCAGCAGCCACCAGGCACTAGCGGCCAAAAACATTCAGTACTTC CASSHQALAAKNIQYF
TRBJ2-7 TRBD2 15 once TRBV18 TGTGCCAGCTCAACTAGCGGGAGTATAGGACGCGAGCAGTACTTC CASSTSGSIGREQYF
TRBJ2-7 - 15 - TRBV7-9 TGTGCCAGCAGCTTAGCGGGGGCCAGGGAGGGAGAGCAGTACTTC CASSLAGAREGEQYF
TRBJ2-7 - 14 once TRBV28 TGTGCCAGCAGTTTAGGTCGGGTGAGGCACGAGCAGTACTTC CASSLGRVRHEQYF
TRBJ2-1 TRBD2 14 - TRBV2 TGTGCCAGCAGTGATGGACTAGCGTCCTATGAGCAGTTCTTC CASSDGLASYEQFF
TRBJ2-7 TRBD2 15 - TRBV28 TGTGCCAGCAGTTTGGGGATAGCGGGAGGGGACGAGCAGTACTTC CASSLGIAGGDEQYF
TRBJ2-3 TRBD2 18 - TRBV3-1/TRBV3-2 TGTGCCAGCAGCCAAGAACGGAGCACTAGCGAGCGCACAGATACGCAGTATTTT CASSQERSTSERTDTQYF
TRBJ2-2 TRBD2 15 - TRBV27 TGTGCCAGCAGTGCGGGACTAGCGGGGGTCGGGGAGCTGTTTTTT CASSAGLAGVGELFF
TRBJ2-5 - 15 few TRBV27 TGTGCCAGCAGTTTCTTCAGCGGGACACTACGATCCCAGTACTTC CASSFFSGTLRSQYF
TRBJ1-6 TRBD1 16 - TRBV9 TGTGCCAGCAGCGTAGCTCCGGCAGGGGGTGATTCACCCCTCCACTTT CASSVAPAGGDSPLHF
TRBJ2-2 - 15 - TRBV2 TGTGCCAGCACTGGGACTCCATCGAACACCGGGGAGCTGTTTTTT CASTGTPSNTGELFF
TRBJ2-7 TRBD2 12 once TRBV5-6 TGTGCCAGCAGCTGGGGGGGGTACGAGCAGTACTTC CASSWGGYEQYF
TRBJ1-1 TRBD1 16 - TRBV7-9 TGTGCCAGCAGCTTGGACAGGGGGCCGGTGGACACTGAAGCTTTCTTT CASSLDRGPVDTEAFF
TRBJ2-2 TRBD2 17 - TRBV3-1/TRBV3-2 TGTGCCAGCAGCCAAGTTGTAGTAGCGGGAAACACCGGGGAGCTGTTTTTT CASSQVVVAGNTGELFF
TRBJ1-1 TRBD1 14 - TRBV2 TGTGCCAGCAGACCTACAGGGGGGAACACTGAAGCTTTCTTT CASRPTGGNTEAFF
TRBJ2-7 - 13 few TRBV5-4 TGTGCCAGCAGCGGAGACAGGTCCTACGAGCAGTACTTC CASSGDRSYEQYF
TRBJ2-7 TRBD2 13 - TRBV30 TGTGCCTGGGAGCTGACTAGCGGGAACGAGCAGTACTTC CAWELTSGNEQYF
TRBJ1-1 - 14 - TRBV30 TGTGCCTGGAGTGTCTTACATCCTAACACTGAAGCTTTCTTT CAWSVLHPNTEAFF
TRBJ1-1 - 12 - TRBV28 TGTGCCAGCAAACAAGCGATCGCCGCAGCTTTCTTT CASKQAIAAAFF
TRBJ1-2 TRBD1 15 - TRBV11-2 TGTGCCAGCAGCAGGGGGGGACAGGGGCGGAGTGGCTACACCTTC CASSRGGQGRSGYTF
TRBJ1-3 TRBD1 17 - TRBV7-8 TGTGCCAGCAGCTTAGACCCGGGACAGCCCTCTGGAAACACCATATATTTT CASSLDPGQPSGNTIYF
TRBJ2-2 - 14 - TRBV2 TGTGCCAGCAGTGAATCTCCCGGGACCGGGGAGCTGTTTTTT CASSESPGTGELFF
TRBJ1-1 TRBD1 18 - TRBV5-1 TGCGCCAGCAGACTTTACCTTCAGGGGGCGCGGGGGTGGTCTGAAGCTTTCTTT CASRLYLQGARGWSEAFF
TRBJ1-1 TRBD1 15 - TRBV3-1/TRBV3-2 TGTGCCAGCAGCCAACGGACAGGGTCGAGGACTGAAGCTTTCTTT CASSQRTGSRTEAFF
TRBJ2-1 - 13 - TRBV2 TGTGCCAGCACGCAGGGTACAGGCAATGAGCAGTTCTTC CASTQGTGNEQFF
TRBJ2-7 TRBD2 13 - TRBV28 TGTGCCAGCAGCCCCTCTTACCAGCGGGGGCAGTACTTC CASSPSYQRGQYF
TRBJ1-1 TRBD1 14 - TRBV4-2 TGTGCCAGCAGCCAAGTGGGGACAGCAGCTGAAGCTTTCTTT CASSQVGTAAEAFF